This T cell receptor (beta chain) was recovered during a study of control samples from healthy donors and cancer patients (dated by TCRdb to the early 2020s). With respect to this clone: What antigen it recognizes has not been identified. Within one base of it there is no much larger clone, and no base qualities were kept.

Preparation of the library involved the immunoSEQ multiplex PCR assay. TCRdb obtained this table from immuneACCESS and retained in-frame rearrangements with V and J assigned. These tables miss some clones; where compared with another copy, unresolved V genes account for less than half of the shortfall, and the remainder is unexplained. The sample data list more than 85,000 clones, and about 88% of these were observed just once. Under 50% of the sample comes from the top ten. Trimming leaves V shorter by 5 bases and J shorter by 5 bases, with the junction holding 5 bases beyond the gene matches. CDR1 SNHLY and CDR2 FYNNEI are derived from the germline V gene. CDR3 length: 13 amino acids, cysteine to phenylalanine. Just CDR3 DNA is preserved here, 39 bases in frame from base 1.

This sequence uses TRBV2 and TRBJ2-5, with 7 bases aligning to TRBD2. The receptor was isolated from a man aged 65 to 85 with lung cancer. The source material was PBMCs. The CDR3 sequence is CASSSGEVETQYF. Here is the DNA: TGTGCCAGCAGTAGCGGGGAGGTGGAGACCCAGTACTTC.